In its sample, the clone carrying this T cell receptor beta chain was seen a few times. At least 6.5 million PBMCs were isolated per sample. This specimen comes from a study of blood T cells in healthy people across ages. The CDR3 spans 12 residues. Trimming cost V 4 bases and J 2 bases, with 5 bases left between them. Germline lookup yields CDR1 LGHDT and CDR2 YNNKEL (reference sequence). A sample-barcoded 5' primer and a J-beta primer mix were used in a second PCR of roughly 7 to 11 cycles. Through a template-switch adaptor with 12 random nucleotides, each cDNA molecule received a tag. TCRdb recomputed calls from the 5' RACE reads with MiXCR, one row per CDR3 protein. The data show over 500,000 distinct CDR3 sequences, 25% to 35% seen once. Separately, the same data were catalogued under a study of T cells of mothers and their children. As that study records: The people who donated were three healthy Caucasian mothers and their six children. Per 15 ul, 1.5 ug of RNA was used, with all extracted RNA going into cDNA synthesis.

The chain links TRBV3-1 to TRBJ1-2; D is uncertain. The source of this sequence is a boy aged 2-9 years in good health. The sample was blood. The CDR3 DNA follows: TGTGCCAGCAGCCCCGCGAACTATGGCTACACCTTC. Translated, it gives CASSPANYGYTF.